This T cell receptor beta chain is from a study of OX40 agonist ivuxolimab in advanced cancers. As for the study in general: The treatment was a fully human IgG2 OX40 agonist, ivuxolimab. Anti-PD-1, anti-PD-L1 or anti-CTLA-4 therapy given earlier was allowed, and approximately 40% had some.

By share of the sample, this clone is medium-sized. This CDR3 has 18 residues. Germline V lookup: CDR1 SGHNT, CDR2 YYREEE (reference sequence). V was clipped by 4 bases and J by 8 bases, with 30 bases between them. Sequenced by immunoSEQ multiplex PCR; TCRdb stores in-frame clones only, minus some. Of about 50,000 clones listed, approximately 80% were seen once; the top ten hold 3% to 4%. The chain combines TRBV5-4 with TRBJ1-2; tentative D call: TRBD1 (6 bases). The origin of this receptor is an adult with an advanced solid tumor such as melanoma, head and neck, liver or kidney cancer. The specimen comprised CD4+ or CD8+ T cells sorted from blood, sampled in a trial of the OX40 agonist ivuxolimab. The CDR3 region is CASSPGGAAPHYMGGYTF. CDR3 nucleotides: TGTGCCAGCAGCCCTGGGGGGGCAGCCCCCCATTATATGGGAGGCTACACCTTC. The full variable domain, its missing parts supplied by reference TRBV5-4 and TRBJ1-2, is ETGVTQSPTHLIKTRGQQVTLRCSSQSGHNTVSWYQQALGQGPQFIFQYYREEENGRGNFPPRFSGLQFPNYSSELNVNALELDDSALYLCASSPGGAAPHYMGGYTFGSGTRLTVV.